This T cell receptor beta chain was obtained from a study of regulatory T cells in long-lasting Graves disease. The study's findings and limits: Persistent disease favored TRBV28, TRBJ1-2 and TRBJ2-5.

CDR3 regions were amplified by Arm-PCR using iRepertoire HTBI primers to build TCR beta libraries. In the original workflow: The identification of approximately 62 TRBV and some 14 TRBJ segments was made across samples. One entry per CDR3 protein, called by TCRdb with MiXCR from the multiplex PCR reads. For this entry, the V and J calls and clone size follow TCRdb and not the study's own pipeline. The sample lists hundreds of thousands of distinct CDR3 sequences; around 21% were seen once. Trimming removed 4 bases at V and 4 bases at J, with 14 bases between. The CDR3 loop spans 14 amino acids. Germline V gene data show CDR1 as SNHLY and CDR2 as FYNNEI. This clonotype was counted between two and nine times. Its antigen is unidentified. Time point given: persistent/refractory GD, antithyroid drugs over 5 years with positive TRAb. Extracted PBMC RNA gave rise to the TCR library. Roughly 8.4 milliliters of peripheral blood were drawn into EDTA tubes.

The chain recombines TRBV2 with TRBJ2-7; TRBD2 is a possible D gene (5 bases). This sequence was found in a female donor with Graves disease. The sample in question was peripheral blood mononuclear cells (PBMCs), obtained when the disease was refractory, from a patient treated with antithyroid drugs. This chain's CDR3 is CASSVEGMRYEQYF. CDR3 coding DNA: TGTGCCAGCAGTGTAGAGGGTATGAGGTACGAGCAGTACTTC.